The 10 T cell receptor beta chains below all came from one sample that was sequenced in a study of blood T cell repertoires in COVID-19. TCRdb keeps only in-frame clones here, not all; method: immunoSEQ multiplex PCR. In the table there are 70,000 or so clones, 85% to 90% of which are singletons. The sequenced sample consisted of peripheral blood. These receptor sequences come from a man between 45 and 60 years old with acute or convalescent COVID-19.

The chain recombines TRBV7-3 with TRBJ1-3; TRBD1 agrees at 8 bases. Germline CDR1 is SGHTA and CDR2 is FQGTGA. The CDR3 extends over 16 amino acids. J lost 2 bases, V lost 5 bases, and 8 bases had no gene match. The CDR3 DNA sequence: TGTGCCAGCAGCCATGGACAGGGTCCTCCTGGAAACACCATATATTTT. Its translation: CASSHGQGPPGNTIYF. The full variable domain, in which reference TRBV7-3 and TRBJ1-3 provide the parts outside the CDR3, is GAGVSQTPSNKVTEKGKYVELRCDPISGHTALYWYRQSLGQGPEFLIYFQGTGAADDSGLPNDRFFAVRPEGSVSTLKIQRTERGDSAVYLCASSHGQGPPGNTIYFGEGSWLTVV.

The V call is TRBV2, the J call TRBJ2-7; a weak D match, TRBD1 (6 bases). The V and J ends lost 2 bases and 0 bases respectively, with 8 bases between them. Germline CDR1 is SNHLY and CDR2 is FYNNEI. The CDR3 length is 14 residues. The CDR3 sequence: CASSEWDNSYEQYF. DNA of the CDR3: TGTGCCAGCAGTGAATGGGACAACTCCTACGAGCAGTACTTC.

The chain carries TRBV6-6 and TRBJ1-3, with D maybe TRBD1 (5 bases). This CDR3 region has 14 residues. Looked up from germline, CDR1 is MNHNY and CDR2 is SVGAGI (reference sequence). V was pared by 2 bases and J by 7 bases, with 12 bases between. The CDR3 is CASSYGQGGNTIYF. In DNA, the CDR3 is TGTGCCAGCAGTTACGGGCAGGGAGGCAACACCATATATTTT.

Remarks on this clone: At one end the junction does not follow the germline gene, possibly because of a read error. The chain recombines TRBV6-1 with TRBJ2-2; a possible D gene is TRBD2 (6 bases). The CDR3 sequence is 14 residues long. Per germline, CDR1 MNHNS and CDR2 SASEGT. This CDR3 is CASREGGATGELFF. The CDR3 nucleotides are TGTGCCAGCAGGGAAGGCGGGGCCACCGGGGAGCTGTTTTTT.

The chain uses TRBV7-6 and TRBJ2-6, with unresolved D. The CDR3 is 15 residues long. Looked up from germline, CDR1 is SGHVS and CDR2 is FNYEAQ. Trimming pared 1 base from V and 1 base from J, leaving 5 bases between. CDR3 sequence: CASSLVPSGANVLTF. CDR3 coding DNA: TGTGCCAGCAGCTTAGTCCCGTCTGGGGCCAACGTCCTGACTTTC.

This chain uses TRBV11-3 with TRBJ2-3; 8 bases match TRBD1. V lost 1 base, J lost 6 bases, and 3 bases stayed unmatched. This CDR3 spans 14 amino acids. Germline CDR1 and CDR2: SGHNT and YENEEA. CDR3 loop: CASSLGQGRDTQYF. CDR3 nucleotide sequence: TGTGCCAGCAGCTTAGGACAGGGGAGGGATACGCAGTATTTT.

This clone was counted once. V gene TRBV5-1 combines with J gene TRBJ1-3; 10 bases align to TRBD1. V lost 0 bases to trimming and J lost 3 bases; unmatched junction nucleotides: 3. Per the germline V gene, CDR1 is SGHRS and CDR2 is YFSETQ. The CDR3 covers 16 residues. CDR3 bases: TGCGCCAGCAGCTTGGGACAGGGGGCTGGTGGAAACACCATATATTTT. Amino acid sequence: CASSLGQGAGGNTIYF.

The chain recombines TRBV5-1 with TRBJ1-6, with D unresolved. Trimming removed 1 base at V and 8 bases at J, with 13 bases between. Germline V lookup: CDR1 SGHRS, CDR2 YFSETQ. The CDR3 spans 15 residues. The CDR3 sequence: CASSLSRASDSPLHF. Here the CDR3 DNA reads TGCGCCAGCAGCTTGAGTCGAGCTTCCGATTCACCCCTCCACTTT.

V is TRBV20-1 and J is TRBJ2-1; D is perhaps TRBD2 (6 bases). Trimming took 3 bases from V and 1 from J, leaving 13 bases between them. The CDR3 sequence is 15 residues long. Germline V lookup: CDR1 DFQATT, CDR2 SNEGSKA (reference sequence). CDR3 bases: TGCAGTGCTAGTTATCGGGGGAGGTCCTACAATGAGCAGTTCTTC. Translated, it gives CSASYRGRSYNEQFF.

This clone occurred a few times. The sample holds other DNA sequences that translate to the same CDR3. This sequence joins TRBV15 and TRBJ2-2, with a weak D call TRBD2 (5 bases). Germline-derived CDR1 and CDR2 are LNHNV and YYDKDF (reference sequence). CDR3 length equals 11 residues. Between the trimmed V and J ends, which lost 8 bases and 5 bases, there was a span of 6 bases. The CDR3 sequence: CATSGTGELFF. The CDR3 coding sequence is TGTGCCACCTCGGGGACCGGGGAGCTGTTTTTT.